Below, 18 T cell receptor beta chains from the same sample are listed, as sequenced in a study of cytomegalovirus exposure and HLA in healthy donors. The PCR employed 60 Vbeta primers together with 13 Jbeta primers. Measured with immunoSEQ multiplex PCR; TCRdb has only the in-frame clones, and not every one. This sample's table reports 120,000 or so clones. Sequencing input: PBMCs. These receptors were taken from a man between 18 and 29 years old in good health and CMV-seronegative.

V is TRBV4-1 and J is TRBJ1-5; D is uncertain. V was pared by 1 base and J by 6 bases, with 13 bases between. Germline values: CDR1 MGHRA, CDR2 YSYEKL. The CDR3 consists of 15 residues. CDR3 protein: CASSQVGKRGQPQHF. The CDR3 nucleotides read TGCGCCAGCAGCCAAGTGGGGAAACGGGGTCAGCCCCAGCATTTT.

V and J are TRBV27 and TRBJ1-1; 12 bases agree with TRBD1. The germline gives CDR1 MNHEY, CDR2 SMNVEV (reference sequence). This CDR3 comprises 16 residues. With V trimmed by 5 bases and J by 5 bases, 9 bases remained unmatched. The chain's CDR3 is CASSSGTGGVGTEAFF. The CDR3 coding sequence is TGTGCCAGCAGTAGTGGGACAGGGGGCGTTGGAACTGAAGCTTTCTTT.

The V and J genes are TRBV27 and TRBJ2-5, with 9 bases matching TRBD1. This CDR3 has 17 residues. With V trimmed by 6 bases and J by 7 bases, 18 bases remained unmatched. Germline V gene sequence: CDR1 MNHEY, CDR2 SMNVEV (reference sequence). The CDR3: CASSQRRQGGRLWTQYF. In nucleotides, the CDR3 is TGTGCCAGCAGCCAGCGACGACAGGGGGGGCGATTATGGACCCAGTACTTC.

CDR3 sequence: CSVEDKPGTDTQYF. The CDR3 DNA reads as TGCAGCGTTGAAGATAAACCCGGGACAGATACGCAGTATTTT. This chain connects TRBV29-1 to TRBJ2-3, with no clear D. Germline CDR1 SQVTM, CDR2 ANQGSEA. The CDR3 has 14 amino acids. The V end lost 0 bases, the J end lost 3 bases, and 10 bases lay between the germline ends.

The V gene is TRBV28, the J gene TRBJ1-2; D is ambiguous. This CDR3 is built from 13 residues. Germline CDR1 MDHEN, CDR2 SYDVKM. Trimming shortened V by 4 bases and J by 5 bases, and 11 bases separated the two germline ends. CDR3: CASSWASQYGYTF. CDR3 sequence (DNA): TGTGCCAGCAGTTGGGCCAGCCAATATGGCTACACCTTC.

The rearrangement joins TRBV19 to TRBJ1-1; D possibly corresponds to TRBD1 (5 bases). The ends were cut back, 6 bases at V and 4 bases at J, with 18 bases in the middle. This CDR3 comprises 15 residues. From germline, CDR1 is LNHDA and CDR2 SQIVND (reference sequence). CDR3 in amino acids: CASRDRSGDGTEAFF. The DNA of the CDR3 is TGTGCCAGTAGAGATAGATCGGGGGATGGCACTGAAGCTTTCTTT.

The chain combines TRBV28 with TRBJ1-3; no firm D call. The CDR3 sequence is 18 residues long. With 4 bases removed from V and 0 bases from J, the gap between germline ends came to 19 bases. Looked up from germline, CDR1 is MDHEN and CDR2 is SYDVKM. CDR3 coding DNA: TGTGCCAGCAGTTGGTCAGCCCGTCGGGGATACTCTGGAAACACCATATATTTT. Its translation is CASSWSARRGYSGNTIYF.

The V gene is TRBV7-6, the J gene TRBJ2-1; D might be TRBD2 (6 bases). Trimming took off 4 bases at V and 0 bases at J, with 25 bases between the two ends. CDR3 length equals 20 residues. Germline CDR1 is SGHVS and CDR2 is FNYEAQ. CDR3 bases: TGTGCCAGCAGCTCACCGGGACTTCCTATAAGCCCGAGCTCCTACAATGAGCAGTTCTTC. Translation gives CASSSPGLPISPSSYNEQFF.

V usage is TRBV5-1 and J usage is TRBJ2-1; 11 bases are a match to TRBD2. V trimming: 0 bases; J trimming: 6 bases; junction bases outside the gene matches: 2. CDR1 SGHRS and CDR2 YFSETQ come from the germline V gene. This CDR3 spans 15 amino acids. The CDR3 sequence is CASSLDGTSGNEQFF. The DNA for the CDR3 is TGCGCCAGCAGCTTGGATGGGACTAGCGGCAATGAGCAGTTCTTC.

The CDR3 DNA sequence: TGTGCCTGGGGGGCGGGGGTATTTATGGCTTTCTTT. Protein product: CAWGAGVFMAFF. J is TRBJ1-1 and V is TRBV30; possible D gene TRBD1, 5 bases. Germline CDR1 is GTSNPN and CDR2 is SVGIG (reference sequence). The CDR3 runs 12 residues. The V gene lost 5 bases and the J gene lost 11 bases, with 18 bases spanning the gap.

Details on this clone: Compared with germline, one end of the junction differs, possibly owing to a read error. Other DNA sequences in the same sample also yield this CDR3. The chain combines TRBV27 with TRBJ2-7; 7 bases fit TRBD1. CDR3 length equals 13 residues. CDR1 MNHEY and CDR2 SMNVEV come from the germline V gene (reference sequence). The chain's CDR3 is CASSSPGGYEQYF. The CDR3, as DNA: TGTGCCAGTAGTTCGCCAGGGGGCTACGAGCAGTACTTC.

The chain employs TRBV27 and TRBJ2-3, with D tentatively TRBD1 (5 bases). The CDR3 runs to 14 residues. V was pared by 1 base and J by 3 bases, with 8 bases between. The germline V gene encodes CDR1 MNHEY and CDR2 SMNVEV (reference sequence). CDR3 residues: CASSLLQGTDTQYF. The CDR3 DNA reads as TGTGCCAGCAGTTTATTGCAGGGTACAGATACGCAGTATTTT.

This rearrangement joins TRBV6-6 to TRBJ2-1; TRBD2 agrees at 13 bases. The junction had 4 bases not matched to a gene; V was cut back by 6 bases and J by 2 bases. The CDR3 runs to 16 residues. The germline V gene has CDR1 MNHNY and CDR2 SVGAGI (reference sequence). This CDR3 is CASSKTSGGAYNEQFF. In DNA form, the CDR3 reads TGTGCCAGCAGCAAAACTAGCGGGGGGGCCTACAATGAGCAGTTCTTC.

The rearrangement uses TRBV9 and TRBJ1-1; a weak D match, TRBD1 (6 bases). Germline V gene lookup returns CDR1 SGDLS and CDR2 YYNGEE. The CDR3 extends over 13 amino acids. The V and J ends lost 0 bases and 4 bases respectively, with 7 bases between them. The CDR3 protein is CASSVGTATEAFF. CDR3 DNA sequence: TGTGCCAGCAGCGTAGGGACAGCCACTGAAGCTTTCTTT.

In nucleotides, the CDR3 is TGTGCCAGCGGTAACTCTGGGGCCAACGTCCTGACTTTC. Its protein product is CASGNSGANVLTF. The chain combines TRBV19 with TRBJ2-6; unclear D gene. Germline assignment: CDR1 LNHDA and CDR2 SQIVND (reference sequence). The CDR3 covers 13 residues. The V end was cut by 9 bases, the J end by 0 bases, with 6 bases between. The full variable domain, its missing parts supplied by reference TRBV19 and TRBJ2-6, is DGGITQSPKYLFRKEGQNVTLSCEQNLNHDAMYWYRQDPGQGLRLIYYSQIVNDFQKGDIAEGYSVSREKKESFPLTVTSAQKNPTAFYLCASGNSGANVLTFGAGSRLTVL.

Here the CDR3 DNA reads TGTGCCAGCCAGGGAGGCGGGCACGATGAGCAGTTCTTC. As protein: CASQGGGHDEQFF. The gene calls are TRBV25-1 and TRBJ2-1; D is possibly TRBD2 (6 bases). The germline V gene has CDR1 MGHDK and CDR2 SYGVNS. This CDR3 is 13 amino acids long. The germline V and J ends were trimmed by 8 bases and 8 bases, with 16 bases remaining between them. Combining the CDR3 with reference TRBV25-1 and TRBJ2-1 gives the whole variable domain EADIYQTPRYLVIGTGKKITLECSQTMGHDKMYWYQQDPGMELHLIHYSYGVNSTEKGDLSSESTVSRIRTEHFPLTLESARPSHTSQYLCASQGGGHDEQFFGPGTRLTVL.

This sequence joins TRBV19 and TRBJ1-2, with D perhaps TRBD1 (5 bases). With 3 bases removed from V and 3 bases from J, the gap between germline ends came to 14 bases. The CDR3 contains 15 residues. The germline CDR1 and CDR2 sequences are LNHDA and SQIVND (reference sequence). CDR3 nucleotides: TGTGCCAGTAGTATCTGGGGAGGGGTAGACTATGGCTACACCTTC. Protein: CASSIWGGVDYGYTF.

V usage is TRBV19 and J usage is TRBJ1-2; perhaps TRBD1 as D (6 bases). The V gene lost 7 bases and the J gene lost 5 bases, with 17 bases spanning the gap. This CDR3 is 14 amino acids long. The germline V gene has CDR1 LNHDA and CDR2 SQIVND (reference sequence). The CDR3: CASKDRRRGYGYTF. The CDR3 region has the DNA TGTGCCAGTAAAGACAGGCGCCGAGGATATGGCTACACCTTC. Using reference TRBV19 and TRBJ1-2 for the parts outside the CDR3, the full variable domain is DGGITQSPKYLFRKEGQNVTLSCEQNLNHDAMYWYRQDPGQGLRLIYYSQIVNDFQKGDIAEGYSVSREKKESFPLTVTSAQKNPTAFYLCASKDRRRGYGYTFGSGTRLTVV.